Below are 22 T cell receptor beta chains sequenced from a single sample in a study of blood T cell repertoires in COVID-19. Assay used: immunoSEQ multiplex PCR; TCRdb lists only in-frame clones, some missing. The sample consists of about 120,000 clones, 81% of them appearing once. The sample taken for sequencing was peripheral blood. These receptor sequences come from a human donor in a cohort sampled during active COVID-19.

This chain uses TRBV2 with TRBJ2-3; 10 nucleotides match TRBD1. Trimming at V came to 5 bases and at J to 3 bases, leaving 5 bases not matched to a gene. Germline V gene sequence: CDR1 SNHLY, CDR2 FYNNEI. CDR3 length: 15 amino acids. The CDR3 DNA is TGTGCCAGCAGTACAGACAGGGGGCTTACAGATACGCAGTATTTT. This sequence encodes CASSTDRGLTDTQYF.

The CDR3 nucleotides read TGCGCCAGCAGCTTGGTCCAGGGGAACAGTCATGAGCAGTTCTTC. Translation: CASSLVQGNSHEQFF. The chain is built from TRBV5-1 and TRBJ2-1; D might be TRBD1 (6 bases). This CDR3 has 15 amino acids. The V and J ends lost 0 bases and 8 bases respectively, with 15 bases between them. CDR1 is SGHRS and CDR2 is YFSETQ in the germline V gene.

The chain combines TRBV5-1 with TRBJ1-1; D uncertain. CDR1 and CDR2 (germline): SGHRS, YFSETQ. The CDR3 spans 16 residues. V lost 0 bases and J lost 5, with 17 bases in between. The CDR3 here is CASSLGTLSQKTEAFF. The CDR3 nucleotides are TGCGCCAGCAGCTTGGGGACTTTGTCCCAGAAAACTGAAGCTTTCTTT.

The chain has TRBV11-3 and TRBJ1-1; D not resolved. The V and J ends lost 6 bases and 4 bases respectively, with 15 bases between them. From germline, CDR1 is SGHNT and CDR2 YENEEA. The CDR3 length is 14 residues. This CDR3 reads CASSDGLVGTEAFF. CDR3 DNA sequence: TGTGCCAGCAGTGACGGGTTGGTAGGCACTGAAGCTTTCTTT.

This sequence joins TRBV2 and TRBJ2-1, with TRBD2 matching 7 bases. CDR1 and CDR2 (germline): SNHLY, FYNNEI. Trimming at V came to 0 bases and at J to 7 bases, leaving 6 bases not matched to a gene. The CDR3 runs 15 residues. CDR3 protein: CASSEAGGPRNEQFF. CDR3 nucleotide sequence: TGTGCCAGCAGTGAAGCGGGAGGGCCTCGGAATGAGCAGTTCTTC.

The V gene is TRBV5-1, the J gene TRBJ2-3, with D uncertain. Germline CDR1 SGHRS, CDR2 YFSETQ. V lost 4 bases and J 1 base, leaving 13 bases between the germline ends. The CDR3 sequence is 15 residues long. This CDR3 is CASSRNPRGTDTQYF. CDR3 DNA sequence: TGCGCCAGCAGCCGAAACCCTCGGGGCACAGATACGCAGTATTTT.

This sequence joins TRBV9 and TRBJ1-5, with D hard to call. V was cut by 2 bases and J by 4 bases, with 7 bases left in between. The length of the CDR3 is 13 residues. CDR1 SGDLS and CDR2 YYNGEE come from the germline V gene. In DNA, the CDR3 is TGTGCCAGCAGCGTGGACTGGAATCAGCCCCAGCATTTT. It encodes CASSVDWNQPQHF.

The V gene is TRBV6-1, the J gene TRBJ2-7, with 7 bases fitting TRBD1. CDR1 MNHNS and CDR2 SASEGT come from the germline V gene. The J segment lost 3 bases and the V segment lost 3 bases, leaving 5 bases of the junction unmatched. The CDR3 loop spans 14 amino acids. The CDR3 spells CASSDLTGRYEQYF. CDR3 DNA: TGTGCCAGCAGTGACCTGACAGGGCGCTACGAGCAGTACTTC.

V and J are TRBV5-4 and TRBJ1-2; 9 bases map to TRBD1. The V gene end was trimmed by 4 bases and the J gene end by 8 bases; junction bases not matched to a gene: 9. Germline V gene sequence: CDR1 SGHNT, CDR2 YYREEE (reference sequence). The CDR3 covers 14 residues. The chain's CDR3 is CASSAIQGAGGYTF. The CDR3 DNA reads TGTGCCAGCAGCGCGATACAGGGGGCGGGGGGCTACACCTTC. The variable domain in full, completed from reference TRBV5-4 and TRBJ1-2, reads ETGVTQSPTHLIKTRGQQVTLRCSSQSGHNTVSWYQQALGQGPQFIFQYYREEENGRGNFPPRFSGLQFPNYSSELNVNALELDDSALYLCASSAIQGAGGYTFGSGTRLTVV.

This chain uses TRBV7-3 with TRBJ2-3; 10 bases fit TRBD2. The CDR3 runs to 14 residues. Unmatched junction bases numbered 3, after V lost 5 bases and J lost 4 bases. CDR1 is SGHTA, CDR2 FQGTGA, per germline. The CDR3 nucleotides read TGTGCCAGCAGCAGAGGGACTAGCGCAGATACGCAGTATTTT. Protein sequence: CASSRGTSADTQYF.

The gene calls are TRBV27 and TRBJ2-7; 7 nucleotides match TRBD2. With V trimmed by 6 bases and J by 7 bases, 27 bases remained unmatched. The V gene's germline CDR1 is MNHEY and CDR2 SMNVEV (reference sequence). This CDR3 spans 19 amino acids. CDR3 DNA: TGTGCCAGCAGACCCGAATTGTGGGGAGGTGGGCTAGCGGTCGGGGAGCAGTACTTC. Translating gives CASRPELWGGGLAVGEQYF.

This chain joins TRBV29-1 and TRBJ2-3; the match to TRBD2 covers 7 bases. Germline CDR1 is SQVTM and CDR2 is ANQGSEA. The CDR3 has 13 residues. Trimming cost V 5 bases and J 4 bases; bases outside gene matches: 6. The CDR3 sequence: CSVQTSAADTQYF. DNA for the CDR3: TGCAGCGTTCAAACTAGCGCAGCAGATACGCAGTATTTT.

This clone was observed a handful of times. The rearrangement links TRBV5-1 to TRBJ1-1; the D gene is possibly TRBD1 (5 bases). V was cut by 0 bases and J by 7 bases, with 13 bases left in between. There are 14 residues in the CDR3. Germline lookup yields CDR1 SGHRS and CDR2 YFSETQ. The CDR3 coding sequence is TGCGCCAGCAGCTTGGCCGGGACTGTTCTTGAAGCTTTCTTT. Amino acids: CASSLAGTVLEAFF.

This chain links TRBV4-1 with TRBJ2-1, with TRBD2 matching 12 bases. V dropped 1 base and J dropped 2; count of bases not matched to a gene: 3. The germline gives CDR1 MGHRA, CDR2 YSYEKL. CDR3 length equals 17 residues. The CDR3 region has the DNA TGCGCCAGCAGCCAAGGGCTAGCGGGGGGGACCTACAATGAGCAGTTCTTC. Residues: CASSQGLAGGTYNEQFF.

The chain recombines TRBV19 with TRBJ1-2, with D unclear. Trimming cost V 5 bases and J 0 bases, with 13 bases left between them. Germline V gives CDR1 LNHDA, CDR2 SQIVND (reference sequence). The CDR3 extends over 15 amino acids. CDR3 DNA sequence: TGTGCCAGTAGTTCCCCGGGGTCCGCTAACTATGGCTACACCTTC. It specifies CASSSPGSANYGYTF. The full variable domain, in which reference TRBV19 and TRBJ1-2 provide the parts outside the CDR3, is DGGITQSPKYLFRKEGQNVTLSCEQNLNHDAMYWYRQDPGQGLRLIYYSQIVNDFQKGDIAEGYSVSREKKESFPLTVTSAQKNPTAFYLCASSSPGSANYGYTFGSGTRLTVV.

The CDR3 protein is CASSLQGQNSPLHF. The CDR3 DNA reads as TGTGCCAGCAGTTTACAGGGCCAAAATTCACCCCTCCACTTT. The chain uses TRBV27 and TRBJ1-6, with a tentative D call TRBD1 (5 bases). From germline, CDR1 is MNHEY and CDR2 SMNVEV (reference sequence). The CDR3 is 14 residues long. Deletions cut 2 bases from V and 7 bases from J, with 9 bases between.

This chain uses TRBV20-1 with TRBJ2-1, with D perhaps TRBD2 (5 bases). Germline loops: CDR1 DFQATT, CDR2 SNEGSKA (reference sequence). CDR3 length: 14 amino acids. With 3 bases removed from V and 3 bases from J, the gap between germline ends came to 12 bases. The CDR3 DNA follows: TGCAGTGCTAGTCGAAGCGGAAGCTACAATGAGCAGTTCTTC. Its protein product is CSASRSGSYNEQFF.

The gene calls are TRBV7-5 and TRBJ2-7; the DNA was not compared with TRBD2, the D call given in the table. TRBV7-5 is described as a pseudogene. The CDR3 totals 17 residues. This chain's CDR3 is CARSGPYPERRMNEQYF. The CDR3 nucleotides are TGTGCCAGAAGCGGGCCCTACCCTGAGCGGCGCATGAACGAGCAGTACTTC.

The V call is TRBV14, the J call TRBJ2-5; D is possibly TRBD2 (5 bases). Trimming took 1 base from V and 3 from J, leaving 12 bases between them. This CDR3 has 15 amino acids. Per the germline V gene, CDR1 is SGHDN and CDR2 is FVKESK. This chain's CDR3 is CASSQGFLAEETQYF. For the CDR3, the DNA is TGTGCCAGCAGCCAAGGCTTCCTAGCTGAAGAGACCCAGTACTTC. Using reference TRBV14 and TRBJ2-5 for the parts outside the CDR3, the full variable domain is EAGVTQFPSHSVIEKGQTVTLRCDPISGHDNLYWYRRVMGKEIKFLLHFVKESKQDESGMPNNRFLAERTGGTYSTLKVQPAELEDSGVYFCASSQGFLAEETQYFGPGTRLLVL.

This clone was counted between two and nine times. V is TRBV3-1 (or the pseudogene TRBV3-2) and J is TRBJ1-2; 9 bases are shared with TRBD1. CDR3 length equals 15 residues. The ends lost 4 bases at V and 2 bases at J; junction bases unmatched: 5. CDR1 is LGHDT and CDR2 is YNNKEL in the germline V gene (reference sequence). CDR3 amino acids: CASSPRDRVNYGYTF. In DNA, the CDR3 is TGTGCCAGCAGCCCTAGGGACAGGGTAAACTATGGCTACACCTTC.

The V and J genes are TRBV14 and TRBJ2-1; perhaps TRBD1 as D (5 bases). CDR3 size: 14 residues. The V end was cut by 2 bases, the J end by 10 bases, with 15 bases between. The germline V gene has CDR1 SGHDN and CDR2 FVKESK. The CDR3 DNA follows: TGTGCCAGCAGCCAAAGACAGAGTGGCCCGGAGCAGTTCTTC. This encodes CASSQRQSGPEQFF.

A few counts support this clone. The J gene is TRBJ1-5, the V gene TRBV18; 7 positions match TRBD1. Germline V lookup: CDR1 KGHSH, CDR2 LQKENI. V shed 5 bases, J shed 2 bases, and the junction held 6 bases outside the gene matches. The CDR3 contains 15 residues. The CDR3 DNA follows: TGTGCCAGCTCATTACAGGGGCATGGCAATCAGCCCCAGCATTTT. Translated: CASSLQGHGNQPQHF.